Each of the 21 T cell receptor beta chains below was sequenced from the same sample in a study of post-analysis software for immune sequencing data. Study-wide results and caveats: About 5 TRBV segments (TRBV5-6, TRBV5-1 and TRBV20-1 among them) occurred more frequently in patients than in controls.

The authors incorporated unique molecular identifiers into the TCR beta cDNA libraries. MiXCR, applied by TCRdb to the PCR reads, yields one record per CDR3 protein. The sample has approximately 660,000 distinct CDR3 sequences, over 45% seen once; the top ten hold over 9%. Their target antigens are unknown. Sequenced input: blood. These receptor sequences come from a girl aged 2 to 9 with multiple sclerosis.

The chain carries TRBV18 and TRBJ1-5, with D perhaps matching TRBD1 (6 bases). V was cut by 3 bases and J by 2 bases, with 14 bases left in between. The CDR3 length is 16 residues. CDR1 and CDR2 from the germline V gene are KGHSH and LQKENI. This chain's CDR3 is CASSPEQGGGNQPQHF. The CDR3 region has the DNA TGTGCCAGCTCACCCGAACAGGGCGGGGGCAATCAGCCCCAGCATTTT.

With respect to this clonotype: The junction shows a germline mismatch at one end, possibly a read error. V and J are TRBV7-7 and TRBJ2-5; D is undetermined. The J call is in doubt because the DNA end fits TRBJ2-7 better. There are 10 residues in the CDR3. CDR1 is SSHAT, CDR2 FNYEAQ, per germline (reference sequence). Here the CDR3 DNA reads TGTGCTAGCAGCTCGGACGAGCAGTACTTC. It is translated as CASSSDEQYF.

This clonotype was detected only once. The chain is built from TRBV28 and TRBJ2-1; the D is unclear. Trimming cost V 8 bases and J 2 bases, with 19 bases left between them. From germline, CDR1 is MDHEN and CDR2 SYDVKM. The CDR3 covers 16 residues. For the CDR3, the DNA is TGTGCCAGCTACTTAAGTTGGGCCGAGACCTACAATGAGCAGTTCTTC. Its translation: CASYLSWAETYNEQFF.

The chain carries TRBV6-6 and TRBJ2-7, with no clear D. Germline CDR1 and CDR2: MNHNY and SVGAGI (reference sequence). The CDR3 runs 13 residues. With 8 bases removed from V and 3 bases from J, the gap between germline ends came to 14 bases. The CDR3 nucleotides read TGTGCCAGCTCGGCCCCTTTATACTACGAGCAGTACTTC. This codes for CASSAPLYYEQYF.

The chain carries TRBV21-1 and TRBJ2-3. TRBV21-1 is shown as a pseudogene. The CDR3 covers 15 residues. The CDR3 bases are TGTGCCAGTAGCAGCAGAGGCAGGAACACAGATACGCAGTATTTT. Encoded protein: CASSSRGRNTDTQYF.

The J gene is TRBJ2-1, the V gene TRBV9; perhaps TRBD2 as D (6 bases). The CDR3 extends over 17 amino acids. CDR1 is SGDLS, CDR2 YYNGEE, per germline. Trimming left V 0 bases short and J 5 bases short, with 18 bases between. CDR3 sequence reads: CASSVDRRAGQDNEQFF. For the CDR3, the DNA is TGTGCCAGCAGCGTAGACAGGAGGGCGGGGCAAGACAATGAGCAGTTCTTC.

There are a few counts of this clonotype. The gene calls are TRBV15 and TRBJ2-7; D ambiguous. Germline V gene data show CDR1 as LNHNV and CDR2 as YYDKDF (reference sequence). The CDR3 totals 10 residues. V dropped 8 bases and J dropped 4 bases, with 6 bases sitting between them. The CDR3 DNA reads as TGTGCCACCGACGGGTACGAGCAGTACTTC. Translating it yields CATDGYEQYF.

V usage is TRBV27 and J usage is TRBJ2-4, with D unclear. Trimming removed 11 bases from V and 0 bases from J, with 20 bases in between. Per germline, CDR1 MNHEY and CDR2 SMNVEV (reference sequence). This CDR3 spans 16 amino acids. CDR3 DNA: TGTGCCGGCACGTTCAGTCTTACTGTAGCCAAAAACATTCAGTACTTC. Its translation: CAGTFSLTVAKNIQYF.

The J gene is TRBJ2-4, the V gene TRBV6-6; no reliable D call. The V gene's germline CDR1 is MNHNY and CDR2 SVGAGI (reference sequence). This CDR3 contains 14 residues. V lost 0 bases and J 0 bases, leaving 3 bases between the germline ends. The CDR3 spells CASSYSVAKNIQYF. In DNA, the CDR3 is TGTGCCAGCAGTTACTCGGTAGCCAAAAACATTCAGTACTTC.

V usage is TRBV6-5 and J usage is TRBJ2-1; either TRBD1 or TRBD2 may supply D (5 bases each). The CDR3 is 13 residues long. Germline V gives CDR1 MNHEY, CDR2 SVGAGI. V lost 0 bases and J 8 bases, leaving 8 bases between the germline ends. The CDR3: CASSYSRGDEQFF. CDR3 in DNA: TGTGCCAGCAGTTACTCGAGAGGGGATGAGCAGTTCTTC.

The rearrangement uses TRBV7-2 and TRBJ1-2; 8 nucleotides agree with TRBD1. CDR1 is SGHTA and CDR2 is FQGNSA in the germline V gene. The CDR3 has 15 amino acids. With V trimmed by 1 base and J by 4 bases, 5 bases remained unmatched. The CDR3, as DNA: TGTGCCAGCAGCTTAGTAACAGGGGGGGCCTATGGCTACACCTTC. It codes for CASSLVTGGAYGYTF.

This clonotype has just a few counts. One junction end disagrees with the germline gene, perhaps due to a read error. The CDR3 DNA follows: TGTGCCAGCAGCCATACTCAGGGAGCTGGTGGCTGCACCTTC. It encodes CASSHTQGAGGCTF. The gene calls are TRBV6-5 and TRBJ1-2; a possible D gene is TRBD1 (5 bases). Germline CDR1 and CDR2: MNHEY and SVGAGI. The length of the CDR3 is 14 residues.

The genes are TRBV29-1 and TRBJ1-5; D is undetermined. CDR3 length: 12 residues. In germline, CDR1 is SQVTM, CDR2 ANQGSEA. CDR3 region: CGGQNSNQPQHF. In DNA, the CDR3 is TGCGGTGGGCAGAATAGCAATCAGCCCCAGCATTTT.

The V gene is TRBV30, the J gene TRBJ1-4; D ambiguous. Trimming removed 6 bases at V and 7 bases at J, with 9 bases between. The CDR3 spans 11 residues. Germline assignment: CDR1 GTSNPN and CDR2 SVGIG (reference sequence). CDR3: CACTWSEKLFF. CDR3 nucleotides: TGTGCCTGTACATGGAGTGAAAAACTGTTTTTT.

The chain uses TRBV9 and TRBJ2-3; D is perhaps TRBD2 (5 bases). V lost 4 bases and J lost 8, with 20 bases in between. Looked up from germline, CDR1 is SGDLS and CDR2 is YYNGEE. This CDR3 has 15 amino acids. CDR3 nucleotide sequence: TGTGCCAGCAGCACCAACTCGCGGGCCTCCGCTACGCAGTATTTT. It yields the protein CASSTNSRASATQYF.

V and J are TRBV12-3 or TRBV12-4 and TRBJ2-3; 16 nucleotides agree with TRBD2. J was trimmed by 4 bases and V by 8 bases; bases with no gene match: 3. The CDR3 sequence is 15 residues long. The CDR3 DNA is TGTGCCAGCGGGACTAGCGGGAGGGCCCCAGATACGCAGTATTTT. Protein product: CASGTSGRAPDTQYF.

Here the CDR3 reads CASSDYPIAGGSTDTQYF. For the CDR3, the DNA is TGTGCCAGCAGTGACTACCCCATAGCGGGGGGGAGCACAGATACGCAGTATTTT. V is TRBV6-2 or TRBV6-3 and J is TRBJ2-3; 11 nucleotides agree with TRBD2. This CDR3 is 18 amino acids long. V lost 5 bases and J lost 0; bases outside the gene matches: 10. The germline CDR1 and CDR2 sequences are MNHEY and SVGEGT.

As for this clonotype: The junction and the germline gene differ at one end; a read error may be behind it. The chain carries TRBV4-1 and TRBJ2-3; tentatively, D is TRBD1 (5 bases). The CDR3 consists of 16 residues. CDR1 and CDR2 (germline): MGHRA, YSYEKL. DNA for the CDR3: TGCGCCAGCAGCCAAGGTGCGAGGCCCACCACAGGTACGCAGTATTTT. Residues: CASSQGARPTTGTQYF.

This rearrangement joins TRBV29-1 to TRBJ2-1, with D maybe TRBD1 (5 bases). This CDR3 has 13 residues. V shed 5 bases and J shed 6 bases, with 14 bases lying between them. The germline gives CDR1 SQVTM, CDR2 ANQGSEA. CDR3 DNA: TGCAGCGTTCTCCGACGACAGAGCAATGAGCAGTTCTTC. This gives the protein CSVLRRQSNEQFF.

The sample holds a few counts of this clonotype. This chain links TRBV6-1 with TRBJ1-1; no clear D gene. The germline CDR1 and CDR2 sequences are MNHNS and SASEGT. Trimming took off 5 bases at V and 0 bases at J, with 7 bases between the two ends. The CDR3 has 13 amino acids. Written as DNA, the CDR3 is TGTGCCAGCAGTCCGGCGGTGAACACTGAAGCTTTCTTT. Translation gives CASSPAVNTEAFF.

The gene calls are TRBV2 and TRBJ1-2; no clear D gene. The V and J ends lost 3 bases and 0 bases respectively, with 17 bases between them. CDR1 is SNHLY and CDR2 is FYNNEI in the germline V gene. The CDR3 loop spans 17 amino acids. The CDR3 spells CASSDEAVRLSNYGYTF. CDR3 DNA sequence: TGTGCCAGCAGTGACGAGGCCGTCCGCCTCTCTAACTATGGCTACACCTTC.